This is a list of T cell receptor beta chains from one sample in a study of beta chain features in type 1 diabetes. Sequencing was performed with immunoSEQ multiplex PCR; in TCRdb, only in-frame clones are kept and a portion is missing. The table shows nearly 350,000 clones, with less than 10% occurring only once. The source material was central memory CD4+ T cells from blood. The receptor set was obtained from a woman aged 18-29 years in good health. The CDR3 runs from the conserved cysteine through the conserved F or W. A D gene is named only where the DNA matches it firmly. Part of the rows lack a size; the others show once, few, many or a class for expanded clones.

TRBV5-4,TRBD2,-,TRBJ2-2,TGTGCCAGCAGCTCGACAATCACTAGCGTGAGGAACACCGGGGAGCTGTTTTTT,CASSSTITSVRNTGELFF
TRBV19,-,-,TRBJ1-5,TGTGCCAGTAGTATTGGGGGTCTCGCCAATCAGCCCCAGCATTTT,CASSIGGLANQPQHF
TRBV7-9,TRBD2,-,TRBJ2-3,TGTGCCAGCAGCTTGCGGACTAGCGGAAGACGCACAGATACGCAGTATTTT,CASSLRTSGRRTDTQYF
TRBV5-4,TRBD1,few,TRBJ1-3,TGTGCCAGCAGCTTGGACAGATATACAGGGGGCGGAAACACCATATATTTT,CASSLDRYTGGGNTIYF
TRBV2,-,few,TRBJ1-5,TGTGCCACCAAAGCGGAGGGGACGGGGGGCAATCAGCCCCAGCATTTT,CATKAEGTGGNQPQHF
TRBV6-1,-,-,TRBJ1-1,TGTGCCAGCATTCCCCTTTTGAACACTGAAGCTTTCTTT,CASIPLLNTEAFF
TRBV7-9,TRBD2,-,TRBJ2-1,TGTGCCAGCAGCCCGAGGACTAGCGGGAGGGGCGAGCAGTTCTTC,CASSPRTSGRGEQFF
TRBV6-5,TRBD2,many,TRBJ2-1,TGTGCCAGCAGTTACAGTGGGAGGGACAATGAGCAGTTCTTC,CASSYSGRDNEQFF
TRBV5-4,TRBD2,many,TRBJ2-2,TGTGCCAGCAGCTTGGCGGGAGGGGCCACCGGGGAGCTGTTTTTT,CASSLAGGATGELFF
TRBV15,TRBD1,few,TRBJ2-1,TGTGCCACCAGGAAAGGGACAGGGGCTCGGACCTACAATGAGCAGTTCTTC,CATRKGTGARTYNEQFF
TRBV28,-,few,TRBJ2-7,TGTGCCAGCAGCCGGGACCGACGAAGCTACGAGCAGTACTTC,CASSRDRRSYEQYF
TRBV18,-,-,TRBJ2-3,TGTGCCAGCTCGCGGGACAGCACAGATACGCAGTATTTT,CASSRDSTDTQYF
TRBV7-7,TRBD1,many,TRBJ2-1,TGTGCTAGCAGCGGAGACAGGGGGAGTGAGCAGTTCTTC,CASSGDRGSEQFF
TRBV4-2,-,-,TRBJ1-3,TGTGCCAGCAGCCTCACGGTTGGGGCCTACTCTGGAAACACCATATATTTT,CASSLTVGAYSGNTIYF
TRBV7-2,-,few,TRBJ2-2,TGTGCCAGCAGCTCGACCCCATCCGGGTTCACCGGGGAGCTGTTTTTT,CASSSTPSGFTGELFF
TRBV5-1,-,-,TRBJ2-1,TGCGCCAGCAGCCTACAGGGTTTTTCCTACAATGAGCAGTTCTTC,CASSLQGFSYNEQFF
TRBV7-9,-,-,TRBJ1-1,TGTGCCAGCAGCCAAAGGCGGATCCAGCTGACTGAAGCTTTCTTT,CASSQRRIQLTEAFF
TRBV4-3,-,few,TRBJ1-3,TGCGCCAGCAGCCTTAGACCGGGACAAGGAAACACCATATATTTT,CASSLRPGQGNTIYF